This T cell receptor (beta chain) is from a study of CD8 T cells in ankylosing spondylitis. Study-wide findings and caveats: Blood of patients with ankylosing spondylitis appeared to be characterized by a TCR beta motif of 8 or 9 highly homologous variants.

In TCRdb, the 5' RACE reads were re-called with MiXCR into one record per CDR3 protein. The repertoire holds about 460,000 distinct CDR3 sequences, with roughly 5.3% as singletons. The CDR3 contains 14 residues. The germline V and J ends were trimmed by 2 bases and 3 bases, with 14 bases remaining between them. CDR1 is DFQATT, CDR2 SNEGSKA, per germline (reference sequence). As to this clonotype: Its target is unknown.

V usage is TRBV20-1 and J usage is TRBJ2-7; possibly TRBD2 for D (5 bases). The sample taken for sequencing was blood, either unsorted or a sorted T cell fraction (not recorded which). The TCR originated in a male donor with ankylosing spondylitis. The CDR3 region is CSARSRTVDYEQYF. DNA of the CDR3: TGCAGTGCTAGATCACGGACTGTCGACTACGAGCAGTACTTC.